Shown below are 17 T cell receptor beta chains from a single sample sequenced in a study of cytomegalovirus exposure and HLA in healthy donors (dated by TCRdb to about 2017). Receptor libraries were prepared by the immunoSEQ multiplex PCR assay. A mixture of 60 forward primers for TCR Vbeta segments and 13 reverse primers for TCR Jbeta segments was used in the multiplex PCR. The clones in this table, taken by TCRdb from immuneACCESS, are in-frame only. Not every clone is retained; where verified, under half of the shortfall comes from an unresolved V gene, and the cause of the rest is unknown. This sample's table contains about 88,000 clones. The ten most abundant clones make up approximately 5.7% of the sample. The specimen was PBMCs. The receptor set was obtained from a girl aged 5 to 17 in good health and CMV-seropositive.

V and J are TRBV4-3 and TRBJ1-4, with 7 bases identical to TRBD1. Germline CDR1 LGHNA, CDR2 YSLEER. Germline trimming cut 6 bases from V and 0 bases from J; bases unmatched to any gene: 7. The CDR3 covers 16 residues. CDR3 region: CASRLFGTATNEKLFF. For the CDR3, the DNA is TGCGCCAGCAGATTATTTGGGACAGCAACTAATGAAAAACTGTTTTTT.

This chain links TRBV4-3 with TRBJ2-2, with 8 bases that match TRBD1. This CDR3 is 15 amino acids long. Trimming cost V 1 base and J 5 bases; bases outside gene matches: 3. CDR1 is LGHNA, CDR2 YSLEER, per germline. The CDR3 loop is CASSQGRQGTGELFF. The CDR3 DNA sequence: TGCGCCAGCAGCCAAGGCAGACAGGGGACCGGGGAGCTGTTTTTT.

V is TRBV7-3 and J is TRBJ2-1, with 8 nucleotides matching TRBD2. CDR1 is SGHTA, CDR2 FQGTGA, per germline. The V segment lost 1 base and the J segment 7 bases; nucleotides outside the gene matches: 12. The CDR3 has 17 residues. The CDR3 nucleotides are TGTGCCAGCAGCTTAAAGTCGGGGGGGCCATCGGGGAATGAGCAGTTCTTC. Protein product: CASSLKSGGPSGNEQFF. Supplemented by reference TRBV7-3 and TRBJ2-1, the full variable domain reads GAGVSQTPSNKVTEKGKYVELRCDPISGHTALYWYRQSLGQGPEFLIYFQGTGAADDSGLPNDRFFAVRPEGSVSTLKIQRTERGDSAVYLCASSLKSGGPSGNEQFFGPGTRLTVL.

The chain recombines TRBV6-1 with TRBJ1-2; 7 bases match TRBD1. The CDR3 sequence is 15 residues long. V shed 5 bases, J shed 4 bases, and the junction held 10 bases outside the gene matches. Germline V gene data show CDR1 as MNHNS and CDR2 as SASEGT. CDR3 in amino acids: CASSPARQGGYGYTF. The CDR3 DNA is TGTGCCAGCAGTCCCGCTAGACAGGGAGGCTATGGCTACACCTTC.

CDR3: CASSLTAGGQPQHF. CDR3 in DNA: TGTGCCAGCAGTTTAACGGCAGGGGGTCAGCCCCAGCATTTT. The chain joins TRBV28 to TRBJ1-5; 7 bases fit TRBD1. The CDR3 extends over 14 amino acids. The V and J ends lost 2 bases and 6 bases, in that order; junction bases with no gene match: 4. Germline assignment: CDR1 MDHEN and CDR2 SYDVKM.

The rearrangement uses TRBV11-3 and TRBJ1-2; D is unresolved. V dropped 3 bases and J dropped 6 bases, with 8 bases sitting between them. CDR3 length: 12 residues. Per germline, CDR1 SGHNT and CDR2 YENEEA. CDR3 region: CASSFGENGYTF. CDR3 nucleotides: TGTGCCAGCAGCTTCGGGGAAAATGGCTACACCTTC.

The CDR3 DNA reads TGTGCCAGCAGTGAACTTACAGACCGCGACACTGAAGCTTTCTTT. Translation gives CASSELTDRDTEAFF. The chain combines TRBV6-1 with TRBJ1-1; the D is unclear. The CDR3 has 15 residues. The V gene's germline CDR1 is MNHNS and CDR2 SASEGT. V dropped 2 bases and J dropped 3 bases, with 13 bases sitting between them.

The chain joins TRBV18 to TRBJ2-2; 7 nucleotides line up with TRBD2. V shed 3 bases, J shed 2 bases, and the junction held 0 bases outside the gene matches. The CDR3 runs 14 residues. CDR1 and CDR2 (germline): KGHSH, LQKENI. CDR3 amino acids: CASSPGLNTGELFF. CDR3 DNA sequence: TGTGCCAGCTCACCGGGACTAAACACCGGGGAGCTGTTTTTT. Filled out from reference TRBV18 and TRBJ2-2, the complete variable domain reads NAGVMQNPRHLVRRRGQEARLRCSPMKGHSHVYWYRQLPEEGLKFMVYLQKENIIDESGMPKERFSAEFPKEGPSILRIQQVVRGDSAAYFCASSPGLNTGELFFGEGSRLTVL.

V gene TRBV6-1 combines with J gene TRBJ2-1; D is ambiguous. Trimming left V 11 bases short and J 2 bases short, with 13 bases between. The CDR3 is 13 amino acids. Per germline, CDR1 MNHNS and CDR2 SASEGT. The CDR3 bases are TGTGCCGTCGGGTCAGACCCCTACAATGAGCAGTTCTTC. This gives the protein CAVGSDPYNEQFF.

The genes are TRBV4-1 and TRBJ2-3, with TRBD2 as a possible D gene (5 bases). Germline-derived CDR1 and CDR2 are MGHRA and YSYEKL. Trimming shortened V by 0 bases and J by 6 bases, and 13 bases separated the two germline ends. The CDR3 is 15 amino acids. The CDR3 DNA reads TGCGCCAGCAGCCAAGATTCCGCGGGTGACGATACGCAGTATTTT. Translating gives CASSQDSAGDDTQYF.

V usage is TRBV4-3 and J usage is TRBJ1-4; 7 bases fit TRBD1. V gave up 1 base and J gave up 8 bases; unmatched junction bases: 7. The CDR3 runs 15 residues. Looked up from germline, CDR1 is LGHNA and CDR2 is YSLEER. CDR3 in DNA: TGCGCCAGCAGCCAAGGCCAGGGGGTTTGGGAAAAACTGTTTTTT. Protein product: CASSQGQGVWEKLFF.

The chain joins TRBV6-1 to TRBJ2-5; maybe TRBD2 (5 bases). Trimming stripped 3 bases from V and 3 bases from J, with 11 bases between. Germline V gene data show CDR1 as MNHNS and CDR2 as SASEGT. This CDR3 spans 14 amino acids. Here the CDR3 DNA reads TGTGCCAGCAGTGACCTAGCCGTAAAAGAGACCCAGTACTTC. Translated, it gives CASSDLAVKETQYF.

V usage is TRBV10-1 and J usage is TRBJ1-2; D possibly corresponds to TRBD1 (6 bases). CDR3 length: 17 amino acids. Germline V lookup: CDR1 WNHNN, CDR2 SYGVQD (reference sequence). V lost 0 bases to trimming and J lost 0 bases, with 14 bases between them. The CDR3 reads CASSESVVDSANYGYTF. CDR3 DNA: TGCGCCAGCAGTGAGTCCGTCGTGGACAGCGCTAACTATGGCTACACCTTC.

Regarding this clone: Its ends do not fully match the called genes, so a read error is possible. This chain connects TRBV5-1 to TRBJ2-5; D remains unclear. In germline, CDR1 is SGHRS, CDR2 YFSETQ. The CDR3 extends over 12 amino acids. In nucleotides, the CDR3 is TGCGCCAGCAGGGAGACGTACGAGAACCAGTACTTC. This sequence encodes CASRETYENQYF.

V and J are TRBV4-1 and TRBJ1-3; D is unclear. The V end was cut by 1 base, the J end by 4 bases, with 5 bases between. This CDR3 has 13 residues. CDR1 is MGHRA, CDR2 YSYEKL, per germline. CDR3 in amino acids: CASSQVSGNTIYF. The DNA for the CDR3 is TGCGCCAGCAGCCAAGTTTCAGGAAACACCATATATTTT.

This rearrangement joins TRBV10-3 to TRBJ2-1; no definite D call. CDR1 and CDR2 from the germline V gene are ENHRY and SYGVKD. This CDR3 region has 11 residues. Trimming left V 3 bases short and J 8 bases short, with 5 bases between. CDR3 in amino acids: CAISEFYEQFF. CDR3 bases: TGTGCCATCAGTGAATTCTATGAGCAGTTCTTC.

V is TRBV6-1 and J is TRBJ1-1; TRBD1 aligns across 8 bases. The germline V gene encodes CDR1 MNHNS and CDR2 SASEGT. V lost 3 bases and J lost 4; bases outside the gene matches: 7. CDR3 length: 15 residues. The CDR3 sequence: CASSDPDRGGTEAFF. CDR3 DNA: TGTGCCAGCAGTGATCCTGACAGGGGTGGCACTGAAGCTTTCTTT.